This paragraph reports one T cell receptor beta chain. Its target is not known. This entry is derived from a study of OX40 agonist ivuxolimab in advanced cancers. General study findings and limits: The study observed clonal expansion of CD4+ and CD8+ blood T cells by week 6 at 0.1 to 3.0 mg/kg.

The table came from immunoSEQ multiplex PCR; TCRdb's copy has only in-frame clones and leaves some out. Of fewer than 70,000 clones detected, about nine tenths appear once; the ten largest clones hold over 3.5%. This TCR was recovered from an adult with an advanced solid tumor such as melanoma, head and neck, liver or kidney cancer. The sequencing used CD4+ or CD8+ T cells sorted from blood, collected in a trial of the OX40 agonist ivuxolimab.

CDR3 nucleotide sequence: TGTGCCAGCAGCGGAGACGGGACTTACAATGAGCAGTTCTTC. Translating gives CASSGDGTYNEQFF. The gene calls are TRBV9 and TRBJ2-1; D possibly corresponds to TRBD2 (6 bases). The CDR3 totals 14 residues. Germline loops: CDR1 SGDLS, CDR2 YYNGEE. Trimming took off 3 bases at V and 4 bases at J, with 11 bases between the two ends.